One sample yielded the 21 T cell receptor beta chains listed below, sequenced in a study of cytomegalovirus exposure and HLA in healthy donors (dated by TCRdb to between 2016 and 2019). The library was obtained by the immunoSEQ multiplex PCR assay. For the multiplex PCR, a mixture combining 60 forward primers for TCR Vbeta segments and 13 reverse primers for TCR Jbeta segments was used. TCRdb took over this immuneACCESS table, retaining in-frame rearrangements with V and J assigned. Such tables are incomplete; in checked studies, under half of the missing clones stem from an unresolved V gene, and the remainder is unexplained. The table for this sample records approximately 120,000 clones. Of the sample, approximately 2.6% falls within the top ten clones. Sequences were obtained from PBMCs. The receptors were sampled from a man aged 25-45 years in good health and CMV-seronegative.

The V and J genes are TRBV18 and TRBJ2-6, with D tentatively TRBD1 (6 bases). The germline V and J ends were trimmed by 2 bases and 0 bases, with 11 bases remaining between them. CDR3 length equals 17 residues. CDR1 is KGHSH, CDR2 LQKENI, per germline. CDR3 DNA sequence: TGTGCCAGCTCACCAGCAGGGGCACCCTCTGGGGCCAACGTCCTGACTTTC. Amino acid sequence: CASSPAGAPSGANVLTF.

This chain uses TRBV6-5 with TRBJ1-1, with D maybe TRBD1 (6 bases). Between the trimmed V and J ends, which lost 8 bases and 3 bases, there was a span of 16 bases. Looked up from germline, CDR1 is MNHEY and CDR2 is SVGAGI. The CDR3 runs to 14 residues. CDR3 amino acids: CASGSQGGHTEAFF. The CDR3 coding sequence is TGTGCCAGCGGGTCCCAAGGGGGTCACACTGAAGCTTTCTTT.

CDR3 in DNA: TGTGCCAGCAGTCTTCGGTGGCCCGGCGGACCCCAGCATTTT. Translating it yields CASSLRWPGGPQHF. The chain uses TRBV28 and TRBJ1-5, with D unclear. Germline CDR1 MDHEN, CDR2 SYDVKM. CDR3 length: 14 residues. The germline V and J ends were trimmed by 5 bases and 10 bases, with 18 bases remaining between them.

The rearrangement uses TRBV2 and TRBJ2-2; the D is unclear. The V end was cut by 4 bases, the J end by 6 bases, with 6 bases between. CDR3 length: 12 amino acids. CDR1 is SNHLY and CDR2 is FYNNEI in the germline V gene. CDR3 bases: TGTGCCAGCAGTGCCCAGTCCGGGGAGCTGTTTTTT. This sequence encodes CASSAQSGELFF.

The CDR3 loop is CASSLDLIGTGIYNEQYF. The DNA for the CDR3 is TGTGCCAGCAGCTTGGATCTGATTGGGACAGGGATCTATAACGAGCAGTACTTC. The rearrangement joins TRBV5-6 to TRBJ2-7; 9 positions agree with TRBD1. This CDR3 is built from 18 residues. Germline-derived CDR1 and CDR2 are SGHDT and YYEEEE. The V gene end was trimmed by 0 bases and the J gene end by 5 bases; junction bases not matched to a gene: 15.

The chain uses TRBV5-5 and TRBJ1-4; D is unclear. Germline assignment: CDR1 SGHKS and CDR2 YYEKEE (reference sequence). CDR3 length equals 13 residues. Trimming stripped 0 bases from V and 8 bases from J, with 8 bases between. This CDR3 reads CASSLVVSEKLFF. The CDR3 DNA follows: TGTGCCAGCAGCTTGGTAGTTTCGGAAAAACTGTTTTTT.

The chain has TRBV18 and TRBJ1-3; 9 nucleotides match TRBD1. Unmatched junction bases numbered 6, after V lost 3 bases and J lost 0 bases. Looked up from germline, CDR1 is KGHSH and CDR2 is LQKENI. This CDR3 has 17 amino acids. The DNA of the CDR3 is TGTGCCAGCTCACCGGGGACAGGGAGGATCTCTGGAAACACCATATATTTT. Amino acid sequence: CASSPGTGRISGNTIYF.

The chain is built from TRBV7-8 and TRBJ2-5; 16 nucleotides match TRBD2. With 5 bases clipped from V and 13 bases from J, the junction kept 10 bases outside the gene matches. The CDR3 is made up of 15 amino acids. Germline CDR1 reads SGHVS; CDR2 reads FQNEAQ. The CDR3 sequence is CASSHLGTSGRGRYF. CDR3 DNA: TGTGCCAGCAGCCACCTCGGGACTAGCGGGAGGGGGCGGTACTTC.

V gene TRBV5-4 combines with J gene TRBJ2-2, with 7 bases identical to TRBD1. Germline values: CDR1 SGHNT, CDR2 YYREEE (reference sequence). The V segment lost 2 bases and the J segment 6 bases; nucleotides outside the gene matches: 4. The CDR3 is made up of 14 amino acids. The CDR3 region has the DNA TGTGCCAGCAGCTTTTACAGGGGTCCCGGGGAGCTGTTTTTT. Protein: CASSFYRGPGELFF.

The chain recombines TRBV25-1 with TRBJ2-5, with TRBD1 matching 7 bases. CDR3 length: 16 amino acids. CDR1 and CDR2 (germline): MGHDK, SYGVNS. Trimming removed 4 bases from V and 1 base from J; junction bases left unmatched: 9. The CDR3 DNA sequence: TGTGCCAGCAGTGGGCAACTGGGGACAGCCCAAGAGACCCAGTACTTC. Translating it yields CASSGQLGTAQETQYF.

The chain employs TRBV7-2 and TRBJ2-3; D remains unclear. Germline assignment: CDR1 SGHTA and CDR2 FQGNSA. The CDR3 covers 12 residues. Trimming removed 5 bases from V and 4 bases from J, with 7 bases in between. CDR3 region: CASSLESDTQYF. The CDR3 region has the DNA TGTGCCAGCAGCCTCGAGTCAGATACGCAGTATTTT. Full variable domain (missing parts from reference TRBV7-2 and TRBJ2-3): GAGVSQSPSNKVTEKGKDVELRCDPISGHTALYWYRQSLGQGLEFLIYFQGNSAPDKSGLPSDRFSAERTGGSVSTLTIQRTQQEDSAVYLCASSLESDTQYFGPGTRLTVL.

The rearrangement joins TRBV18 to TRBJ2-2, with TRBD2 identical over 9 bases. Germline V gives CDR1 KGHSH, CDR2 LQKENI. The CDR3 contains 15 residues. The V and J ends lost 3 bases and 4 bases, in that order; junction bases with no gene match: 3. CDR3 loop: CASSPSGSGTGELFF. The CDR3 DNA reads as TGTGCCAGCTCACCTAGCGGGAGTGGCACCGGGGAGCTGTTTTTT. The full variable domain, completed using reference TRBV18 and TRBJ2-2, is NAGVMQNPRHLVRRRGQEARLRCSPMKGHSHVYWYRQLPEEGLKFMVYLQKENIIDESGMPKERFSAEFPKEGPSILRIQQVVRGDSAAYFCASSPSGSGTGELFFGEGSRLTVL.

The chain has TRBV5-1 and TRBJ2-7, with TRBD1 as a possible D gene (5 bases). The germline V gene encodes CDR1 SGHRS and CDR2 YFSETQ. Trimming removed 0 bases from V and 7 bases from J, with 14 bases in between. The CDR3 spans 14 residues. CDR3 coding DNA: TGCGCCAGCAGCTTGGAGGGGTCAGGGATAGAGCAGTACTTC. Translating gives CASSLEGSGIEQYF.

This chain uses TRBV7-8 with TRBJ1-6, with a possible D match to TRBD1 (5 bases). The ends were cut back, 1 base at V and 0 bases at J, with 7 bases in the middle. The CDR3 sequence is 16 residues long. CDR1 SGHVS and CDR2 FQNEAQ come from the germline V gene. The CDR3: CASSLGQSSYNSPLHF. DNA of the CDR3: TGTGCCAGCAGCTTAGGACAGAGCTCCTATAATTCACCCCTCCACTTT. The entire variable domain, with the rest obtained from reference TRBV7-8 and TRBJ1-6, is as follows: GAGVSQSPRYKVAKRGQDVALRCDPISGHVSLFWYQQALGQGPEFLTYFQNEAQLDKSGLPSDRFFAERPEGSVSTLKIQRTQQEDSAVYLCASSLGQSSYNSPLHFGNGTRLTVT.

For this clone: This specimen includes other DNA sequences encoding the same CDR3. The chain carries TRBV15 and TRBJ1-3; maybe TRBD1 (6 bases). Germline CDR1 reads LNHNV; CDR2 reads YYDKDF (reference sequence). Trimming removed 5 bases at V and 0 bases at J, with 14 bases between. This CDR3 spans 16 amino acids. CDR3 loop: CATSRGGESSGNTIYF. The CDR3 DNA reads as TGTGCCACCAGCCGAGGGGGGGAGAGCTCTGGAAACACCATATATTTT.

The chain carries TRBV7-9 and TRBJ1-2; D perhaps matches TRBD1 (6 bases). Germline CDR1 reads SEHNR; CDR2 reads FQNEAQ (reference sequence). This CDR3 has 17 amino acids. V lost 0 bases to trimming and J lost 3 bases, with 17 bases between them. The CDR3 region has the DNA TGTGCCAGCAGCTTAGCGACAGGCGGATTAAGGGACTATGGCTACACCTTC. Its protein product is CASSLATGGLRDYGYTF.

The genes are TRBV6-1 and TRBJ1-5, with D perhaps matching TRBD1 (5 bases). The V end was cut by 5 bases, the J end by 6 bases, with 17 bases between. The germline gives CDR1 MNHNS, CDR2 SASEGT. The CDR3 is made up of 15 amino acids. The CDR3 loop reads CASSSTPREGQPQHF. In DNA, the CDR3 is TGTGCCAGCAGTTCGACACCCAGGGAGGGTCAGCCCCAGCATTTT.

The V call is TRBV5-4, the J call TRBJ2-5; 10 nucleotides agree with TRBD1. Germline V gene lookup returns CDR1 SGHNT and CDR2 YYREEE (reference sequence). This CDR3 is 15 amino acids long. The V and J ends lost 4 bases and 4 bases, in that order; junction bases with no gene match: 7. The CDR3 nucleotides read TGTGCCAGCAGCCAAGGACAGGGGGGGGGAGAGACCCAGTACTTC. Translating it yields CASSQGQGGGETQYF.

The chain carries TRBV6-1 and TRBJ1-5; possibly TRBD1 for D (5 bases). The germline CDR1 and CDR2 sequences are MNHNS and SASEGT. V lost 3 bases and J 3 bases, leaving 9 bases between the germline ends. The CDR3 has 14 amino acids. The CDR3 DNA sequence: TGTGCCAGCAGTGAGGGGCCGTACAATCAGCCCCAGCATTTT. Translation gives CASSEGPYNQPQHF.

The J gene is TRBJ1-5, the V gene TRBV19; 8 nucleotides line up with TRBD1. Unmatched junction bases numbered 6, after V lost 3 bases and J lost 5 bases. The V gene's germline CDR1 is LNHDA and CDR2 SQIVND (reference sequence). The CDR3 covers 15 residues. CDR3: CASSIYAGGHQPQHF. CDR3 DNA sequence: TGTGCCAGTAGTATTTATGCAGGGGGCCATCAGCCCCAGCATTTT.

The V and J genes are TRBV18 and TRBJ1-1; 10 bases are shared with TRBD1. This CDR3 contains 13 residues. Germline V lookup: CDR1 KGHSH, CDR2 LQKENI. Trimming removed 2 bases from V and 8 bases from J; junction bases left unmatched: 2. CDR3 amino acids: CASSPGDRGEAFF. CDR3 in DNA: TGTGCCAGCTCACCAGGGGACAGGGGCGAAGCTTTCTTT.